Listed below are T cell receptor beta chains from one sample, sequenced in a study of metastatic and nonmetastatic thyroid tumors. TCRdb called clones again from the PCR reads with MiXCR. The sample records tens of thousands of clones, less than 20% being singletons. Specimen: blood. Every receptor here comes from a female donor with papillary thyroid cancer or a benign thyroid nodule (not recorded which). Some clones in this sample may be carry-over from other donors' samples. CDR3s include the opening cysteine and the closing phenylalanine or tryptophan. D genes are given only for firm matches. Clone size, where shown, is once, few, many, or a class for clones that have expanded.

clone size: few; D gene: TRBD2; V gene: TRBV12-3/TRBV12-4; J gene: TRBJ2-3; CDR3 DNA: TGTGCCAGCAGTCCCTTGGGACTATCGCGACGTAGTACGCAGTATTTT; CDR3 protein: CASSPLGLSRRSTQYF
clone size: .; D gene: TRBD1; V gene: TRBV5-1; J gene: TRBJ2-7; CDR3 DNA: TGCGCCAGCAGCTTGGCGGGGACAGACTACGAGCAGTACTTC; CDR3 protein: CASSLAGTDYEQYF
clone size: many; D gene: TRBD1; V gene: TRBV7-3; J gene: TRBJ2-1; CDR3 DNA: TGTGCCAGCAGCTCGGGACAGCCCGAGACAATGGTGCAGTTCTTC; CDR3 protein: CASSSGQPETMVQFF
clone size: .; D gene: TRBD1; V gene: TRBV6-1; J gene: TRBJ1-4; CDR3 DNA: TGTGCCAGCAGAGACAGGGAGGGCGAAAAACTGTTTTTT; CDR3 protein: CASRDREGEKLFF
clone size: .; D gene: TRBD1; V gene: TRBV28; J gene: TRBJ1-6; CDR3 DNA: TGTGCCAGCAGTTTGGGACAGGGGAATGGATCACCCCTCCACTTT; CDR3 protein: CASSLGQGNGSPLHF
clone size: few; D gene: TRBD2; V gene: TRBV27; J gene: TRBJ2-3; CDR3 DNA: TGTGCCAGCAGTTTAATACTAGCGGGGACAGATACGCAGTATTTT; CDR3 protein: CASSLILAGTDTQYF
clone size: .; D gene: TRBD1; V gene: TRBV11-1; J gene: TRBJ2-7; CDR3 DNA: TGTGCCAGCAGCTTAGGCGGGGACAGGGGCTCCTACGAGCAGTACTTC; CDR3 protein: CASSLGGDRGSYEQYF
clone size: many; D gene: .; V gene: TRBV20-1; J gene: TRBJ1-1; CDR3 DNA: TGCAGTGCTAGGGACGGAAACACTGAAGCTTTCTTT; CDR3 protein: CSARDGNTEAFF
clone size: many; D gene: .; V gene: TRBV10-3; J gene: TRBJ2-1; CDR3 DNA: TGTGCCATCAGTGAGGGGCAGGGGTTGGGTGAGCAGTTCTTC; CDR3 protein: CAISEGQGLGEQFF
clone size: many; D gene: .; V gene: TRBV11-2; J gene: TRBJ1-1; CDR3 DNA: TGTGCCAGCAGCTTAGAGAGGCAGGGGAAAACTGAAGCTTTCTTT; CDR3 protein: CASSLERQGKTEAFF
clone size: .; D gene: .; V gene: TRBV30; J gene: TRBJ1-1; CDR3 DNA: TGTGCCTGGGCGGAGGCGGCGAACACTGAAGCTTTCTTT; CDR3 protein: CAWAEAANTEAFF
clone size: few; D gene: .; V gene: TRBV5-4; J gene: TRBJ2-7; CDR3 DNA: TGTGCCAGCAGCTTCGGAGGCGAGGCCAACGAGCAGTACTTC; CDR3 protein: CASSFGGEANEQYF
clone size: many; D gene: .; V gene: TRBV28; J gene: TRBJ2-7; CDR3 DNA: TGTGCCAGCAGCCAGGGGGGTACCTACGAGCAGTACTTC; CDR3 protein: CASSQGGTYEQYF